The 18 T cell receptor beta chains presented below share a single source sample, sequenced in a study of blood T cell repertoires in COVID-19. Sequenced by immunoSEQ multiplex PCR; TCRdb stores in-frame clones only, minus some. The data show 200,000 to 250,000 clones, roughly 84% seen once. The sequencing sample was made of peripheral blood. The receptors were gathered from an elderly woman with acute or convalescent COVID-19.

The J gene is TRBJ2-3, the V gene TRBV9; maybe TRBD2 (6 bases). Trimming pared 4 bases from V and 7 bases from J, leaving 10 bases between. Germline lookup yields CDR1 SGDLS and CDR2 YYNGEE. The CDR3 covers 12 residues. In DNA, the CDR3 is TGTGCCAGCAGCAAGGGACTTAATACGCAGTATTTT. Residues: CASSKGLNTQYF. Complete variable domain (other parts from reference TRBV9 and TRBJ2-3): DSGVTQTPKHLITATGQRVTLRCSPRSGDLSVYWYQQSLDQGLQFLIQYYNGEERAKGNILERFSAQQFPDLHSELNLSSLELGDSALYFCASSKGLNTQYFGPGTRLTVL.

The chain joins TRBV30 to TRBJ1-1; 8 nucleotides agree with TRBD1. The V gene's germline CDR1 is GTSNPN and CDR2 SVGIG (reference sequence). The junction had 5 bases not matched to a gene; V was cut back by 2 bases and J by 3 bases. This CDR3 has 14 amino acids. CDR3 DNA sequence: TGTGCCTGGAGTTCAGGGGGCAGGGACACTGAAGCTTTCTTT. Amino acids: CAWSSGGRDTEAFF.

With respect to this clone: This specimen includes other DNA sequences encoding the same CDR3. The chain links TRBV5-1 to TRBJ1-1; D remains unclear. The V gene lost 0 bases and the J gene lost 0 bases, with 9 bases spanning the gap. Per germline, CDR1 SGHRS and CDR2 YFSETQ. The length of the CDR3 is 15 residues. The CDR3 is CASSLGATVNTEAFF. In DNA form, the CDR3 reads TGCGCCAGCAGCTTGGGAGCAACAGTGAACACTGAAGCTTTCTTT.

The rearrangement joins TRBV19 to TRBJ1-2, with 10 bases that match TRBD1. Germline V gene sequence: CDR1 LNHDA, CDR2 SQIVND (reference sequence). The CDR3 spans 16 residues. With 7 bases clipped from V and 6 bases from J, the junction kept 14 bases outside the gene matches. Here the CDR3 reads CASTTTGTGAPNGYTF. In DNA, the CDR3 is TGTGCCAGTACCACAACCGGGACAGGGGCCCCCAATGGCTACACCTTC. The full variable domain, completed using reference TRBV19 and TRBJ1-2, is DGGITQSPKYLFRKEGQNVTLSCEQNLNHDAMYWYRQDPGQGLRLIYYSQIVNDFQKGDIAEGYSVSREKKESFPLTVTSAQKNPTAFYLCASTTTGTGAPNGYTFGSGTRLTVV.

In regard to this clone: Within the sample, other DNA sequences also encode this same CDR3. The chain uses TRBV18 and TRBJ2-2; tentatively, D is TRBD1 (7 bases). Germline lookup yields CDR1 KGHSH and CDR2 LQKENI. CDR3 length equals 15 residues. V was pared by 2 bases and J by 4 bases, with 11 bases between. DNA of the CDR3: TGTGCCAGCTCACCAAGGCAGGGGGGCACCGGGGAGCTGTTTTTT. Protein: CASSPRQGGTGELFF.

The chain uses TRBV12-3 or TRBV12-4 and TRBJ1-1; weak D call: TRBD1 (6 bases). This CDR3 comprises 12 residues. V was trimmed by 3 bases and J by 11 bases, leaving 13 bases between them. CDR3 coding DNA: TGTGCCAGCAGTTTGCGGGGGGCAAGGGCTTTCTTT. Translation gives CASSLRGARAFF.

The chain carries TRBV4-2 and TRBJ1-4; no clear D gene. The CDR3 length is 16 residues. Per the germline V gene, CDR1 is LGHNA and CDR2 is YNFKEQ. V lost 0 bases to trimming and J lost 11 bases, with 19 bases between them. The CDR3 DNA reads as TGTGCCAGCAGCCAAGATGCCCTTGGGCAGCTGGGCAAACTGTTTTTT. Its translation is CASSQDALGQLGKLFF.

This rearrangement joins TRBV3-1 (or the pseudogene TRBV3-2) to TRBJ2-3; TRBD2 matches 13 bases. The CDR3 loop spans 17 amino acids. V shed 4 bases, J shed 2 bases, and the junction held 6 bases outside the gene matches. Germline CDR1 and CDR2: LGHDT and YNNKEL (reference sequence). In DNA, the CDR3 is TGTGCCAGCAGCCGTACTAGCGGGGGGGGATTCACAGATACGCAGTATTTT. This gives the protein CASSRTSGGGFTDTQYF.

V and J are TRBV7-2 and TRBJ1-5; no clear D. V was cut by 1 base and J by 9 bases, with 16 bases left in between. Germline-derived CDR1 and CDR2 are SGHTA and FQGNSA. CDR3 length equals 15 residues. For the CDR3, the DNA is TGTGCCAGCAGCTTAGGGGCAGAACCTATCACGCCCCAGCATTTT. As protein: CASSLGAEPITPQHF.

This clone was detected once. The V gene is TRBV5-4, the J gene TRBJ1-2, with 8 bases aligning to TRBD1. CDR3 length equals 12 residues. J lost 8 bases, V lost 4 bases, and 4 bases had no gene match. In germline, CDR1 is SGHNT, CDR2 YYREEE (reference sequence). CDR3 sequence (DNA): TGTGCCAGCAGCACAGGGGGAAACGGCTACACCTTC. This sequence encodes CASSTGGNGYTF.

The chain carries TRBV3-1 (or the pseudogene TRBV3-2) and TRBJ2-5, with unresolved D. The CDR3 runs 14 residues. The germline CDR1 and CDR2 sequences are LGHDT and YNNKEL (reference sequence). Trimming left V 1 base short and J 7 bases short, with 13 bases between. CDR3 region: CASSQGLEVGTQYF. CDR3 DNA sequence: TGTGCCAGCAGCCAAGGACTCGAAGTTGGGACCCAGTACTTC.

This sequence joins TRBV6-5 and TRBJ1-5; 7 bases align to TRBD1. V lost 8 bases, J lost 1 base, and 8 bases stayed unmatched. CDR1 and CDR2 from the germline V gene are MNHEY and SVGAGI. The CDR3 is 15 amino acids. The CDR3 is CASSVIRGSNQPQHF. For the CDR3, the DNA is TGTGCCAGCTCAGTTATCAGGGGGAGCAATCAGCCCCAGCATTTT.

This chain connects TRBV19 to TRBJ1-1; D is ambiguous. Trimming shortened V by 0 bases and J by 2 bases, and 7 bases separated the two germline ends. Germline V gene sequence: CDR1 LNHDA, CDR2 SQIVND (reference sequence). CDR3 length equals 14 residues. The CDR3 DNA reads TGTGCCAGTAGTATAGATAGAAGTAACACTGAAGCTTTCTTT. It is translated as CASSIDRSNTEAFF.

This chain links TRBV19 with TRBJ1-5, with 7 bases lining up with TRBD1. Germline CDR1 is LNHDA and CDR2 is SQIVND (reference sequence). The J segment lost 1 base and the V segment lost 7 bases, leaving 7 bases of the junction unmatched. The CDR3 is 15 amino acids. The CDR3 is CASTSQGKSNQPQHF. The CDR3 nucleotides read TGTGCCAGTACTTCACAGGGGAAGAGCAATCAGCCCCAGCATTTT.

V usage is TRBV4-3 and J usage is TRBJ2-1; 14 nucleotides align to TRBD2. Germline V gives CDR1 LGHNA, CDR2 YSLEER. CDR3 length: 17 residues. The J segment lost 4 bases and the V segment lost 3 bases, leaving 5 bases of the junction unmatched. CDR3 region: CASSQRLAGGIYNEQFF. CDR3 sequence (DNA): TGCGCCAGCAGCCAGCGACTAGCGGGGGGGATTTACAATGAGCAGTTCTTC.

This clone showed up just once. The sample contains more than one DNA sequence encoding this CDR3. The chain is built from TRBV18 and TRBJ1-1, with 9 bases identical to TRBD1. The germline gives CDR1 KGHSH, CDR2 LQKENI. The CDR3 runs 14 residues. The V segment lost 6 bases and the J segment 2 bases; nucleotides outside the gene matches: 4. For the CDR3, the DNA is TGTGCCAGCTCGCCGGGACAGGGTAACACTGAAGCTTTCTTT. Translation: CASSPGQGNTEAFF.

This clone was observed once. J is TRBJ1-1 and V is TRBV21-1. TRBV21-1 is reported as a pseudogene. The CDR3 length is 17 residues. The CDR3 region has the DNA TGTGCCAGCAGCCCCCGACGAGGGAGGGTTTTGGTCACTGAAGCTTTCTTT. Translation: CASSPRRGRVLVTEAFF.

The chain joins TRBV7-3 to TRBJ1-1; TRBD1 matches at 10 bases. The CDR3 sequence is 15 residues long. Trimming at V came to 6 bases and at J to 5 bases, leaving 9 bases not matched to a gene. CDR1 and CDR2 (germline): SGHTA, FQGTGA. CDR3 in amino acids: CASSQEGTGVTEAFF. CDR3 coding DNA: TGTGCCAGCAGTCAAGAGGGGACAGGGGTTACTGAAGCTTTCTTT.